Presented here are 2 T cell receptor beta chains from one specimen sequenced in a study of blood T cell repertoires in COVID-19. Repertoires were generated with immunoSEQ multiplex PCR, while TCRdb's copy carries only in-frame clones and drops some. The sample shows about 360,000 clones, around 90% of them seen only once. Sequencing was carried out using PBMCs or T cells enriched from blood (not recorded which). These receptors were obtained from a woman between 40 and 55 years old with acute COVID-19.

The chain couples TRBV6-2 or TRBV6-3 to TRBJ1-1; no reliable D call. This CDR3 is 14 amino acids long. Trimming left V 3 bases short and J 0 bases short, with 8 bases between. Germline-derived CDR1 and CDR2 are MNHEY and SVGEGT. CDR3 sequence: CASSYRSMNTEAFF. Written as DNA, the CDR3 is TGTGCCAGCAGTTATAGATCCATGAACACTGAAGCTTTCTTT.

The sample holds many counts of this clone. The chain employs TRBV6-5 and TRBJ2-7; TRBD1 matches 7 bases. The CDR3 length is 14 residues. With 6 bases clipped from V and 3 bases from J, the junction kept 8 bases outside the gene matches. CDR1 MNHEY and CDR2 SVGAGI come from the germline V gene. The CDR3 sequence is CASRKGQGDYEQYF. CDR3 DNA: TGTGCCAGCAGGAAGGGTCAGGGGGACTACGAGCAGTACTTC.